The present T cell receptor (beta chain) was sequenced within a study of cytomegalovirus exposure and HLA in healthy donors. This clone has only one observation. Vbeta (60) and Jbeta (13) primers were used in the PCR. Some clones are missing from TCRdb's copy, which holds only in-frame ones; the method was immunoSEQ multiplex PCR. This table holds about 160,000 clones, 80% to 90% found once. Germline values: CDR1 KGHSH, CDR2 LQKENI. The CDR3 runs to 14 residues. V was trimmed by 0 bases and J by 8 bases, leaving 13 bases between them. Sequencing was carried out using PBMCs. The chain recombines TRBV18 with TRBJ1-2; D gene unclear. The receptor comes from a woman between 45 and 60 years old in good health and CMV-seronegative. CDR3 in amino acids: CASSPPSEVPGYTF. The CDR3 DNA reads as TGTGCCAGCTCACCACCTTCCGAGGTCCCGGGCTACACCTTC.